The T cell receptor beta chain described here comes from a study of blood T cell repertoires in COVID-19. Study in general: The origin of the acute and convalescent COVID-19 samples was the United States, Italy and Spain. Sample material is recorded as cDNA or gDNA derived from T cells, B-cell-depleted T cells, or PBMCs.

CDR3 length: 17 amino acids. V lost 1 base to trimming and J lost 5 bases, with 18 bases between them. The germline V gene encodes CDR1 LGHDT and CDR2 YNNKEL (reference sequence). Authors' processing steps: Reference gene primer amplification yielded estimated nucleated cell counts. Measured with immunoSEQ multiplex PCR; TCRdb has only the in-frame clones, and not every one. Clone size and the V and J calls come from that table; the DNA yielded D and trimming. This table holds 150,000 to 190,000 clones, 85% to 90% found once. The sequence was collected from a woman aged 40 to 50 with acute or convalescent COVID-19. The V and J genes are TRBV3-1 (or the pseudogene TRBV3-2) and TRBJ2-1; tentatively, D is TRBD2 (5 bases). Input material: peripheral blood. The CDR3 nucleotides are TGTGCCAGCAGCCAAGTAGGGTTTTCTAGCATGAACAATGAGCAGTTCTTC. This translates into CASSQVGFSSMNNEQFF.